The 16 T cell receptor beta chains listed next were all sequenced from one sample in a study of post-analysis software for immune sequencing data. The study, taken as a whole, reports: Five TRBV segments occurring more often in patients than controls included TRBV5-6, TRBV5-1 and TRBV20-1.

Antigens of these TCRs are unknown. Tagging with unique molecular identifiers was a feature of the TCR beta cDNA libraries. One entry per CDR3 protein, called by TCRdb with MiXCR from the PCR reads. The sample contains 430,000 or so distinct CDR3 sequences, less than 40% of which appear only once. The sample consisted of blood. The source of these receptors is a girl aged 2 to 10 with multiple sclerosis.

CDR3 protein: CASSFGLPDTQYF. CDR3 nucleotides: TGTGCCAGCAGTTTTGGACTACCAGATACGCAGTATTTT. This rearrangement joins TRBV12-3 or TRBV12-4 to TRBJ2-3; perhaps TRBD2 as D (6 bases). The CDR3 is 13 amino acids. V was shortened by 3 bases and J by 4 bases, with 8 bases between the two germline ends.

The chain has TRBV7-2 and TRBJ2-1, with D unclear. The CDR3 covers 14 residues. Trimming took 5 bases from V and 5 from J, leaving 13 bases between them. The V gene's germline CDR1 is SGHTA and CDR2 FQGNSA. The CDR3 region is CASSPALIHNEQFF. The CDR3 DNA reads TGTGCCAGCAGCCCCGCCCTGATACACAATGAGCAGTTCTTC.

This clonotype was seen a handful of times. The V gene is TRBV7-9, the J gene TRBJ2-5; D remains unclear. V gave up 4 bases and J gave up 2 bases, with 11 bases separating them. The CDR3 spans 14 residues. Germline V CDR1 and CDR2: SEHNR, FQNEAQ (reference sequence). As DNA, the CDR3 is TGTGCCAGCAGCTACTTGGGCAGACAAGAGACCCAGTACTTC. Amino acid sequence: CASSYLGRQETQYF.

On this clonotype: A read error may produce the germline difference seen at one junction end. The rearrangement links TRBV11-2 to TRBJ1-4, with D perhaps matching TRBD1 (6 bases). The CDR3 sequence is 16 residues long. Germline-derived CDR1 and CDR2 are SGHAT and FQNNGV. The DNA of the CDR3 is TGTGCCAGCAGCTGGACCCCCGGGACAACTAATGAAAAACGGTTTTTT. Translating it yields CASSWTPGTTNEKRFF.

The chain employs TRBV12-3 or TRBV12-4 and TRBJ1-5; 7 positions match TRBD1. This CDR3 is built from 14 residues. The junction had 6 bases not matched to a gene; V was cut back by 6 bases and J by 4 bases. CDR3 residues: CASRGTVINQPQHF. CDR3 coding DNA: TGTGCCAGCAGGGGGACAGTGATTAATCAGCCCCAGCATTTT.

There are many counts of this clonotype. J is TRBJ2-7 and V is TRBV4-1; 13 bases agree with TRBD2. This CDR3 contains 18 residues. The V and J ends lost 1 base and 2 bases, in that order; junction bases with no gene match: 8. CDR1 is MGHRA and CDR2 is YSYEKL in the germline V gene. CDR3 coding DNA: TGCGCCAGCAGCCAAGCGACTAGCGGGGGGCACCGAACCTACGAGCAGTACTTC. Protein product: CASSQATSGGHRTYEQYF.

This clonotype was seen a handful of times. The rearrangement links TRBV5-1 to TRBJ2-1; 9 nucleotides line up with TRBD1. With 7 bases clipped from V and 0 bases from J, the junction kept 5 bases outside the gene matches. The CDR3 is 15 amino acids. Germline V CDR1 and CDR2: SGHRS, YFSETQ. CDR3 region: CASLPGQGSYNEQFF. In DNA form, the CDR3 reads TGCGCCAGCCTCCCGGGACAGGGCTCCTACAATGAGCAGTTCTTC.

The rearrangement uses TRBV7-6 and TRBJ2-6; 7 bases fit TRBD1. With V trimmed by 2 bases and J by 0 bases, 10 bases remained unmatched. The CDR3 extends over 19 amino acids. Germline V gene sequence: CDR1 SGHVS, CDR2 FNYEAQ. For the CDR3, the DNA is TGTGCCAGCAGCTTAAGAAGGGACAGTCCCTTCTCTGGGGCCAACGTCCTGACTTTC. Protein: CASSLRRDSPFSGANVLTF.

The V gene is TRBV28, the J gene TRBJ1-4; no reliable D call. The CDR3 has 14 residues. Germline values: CDR1 MDHEN, CDR2 SYDVKM. Trimming left V 2 bases short and J 6 bases short, with 10 bases between. CDR3 sequence: CASSLRGGDEKLFF. The CDR3 DNA follows: TGTGCCAGCAGTTTAAGAGGCGGGGATGAAAAACTGTTTTTT.

This sequence joins TRBV25-1 and TRBJ2-3, with TRBD2 matching over 8 bases. This CDR3 is built from 15 residues. J was trimmed by 4 bases and V by 6 bases; bases with no gene match: 9. Germline CDR1 is MGHDK and CDR2 is SYGVNS. This chain's CDR3 is CASRLAGTSPDTQYF. For the CDR3, the DNA is TGTGCCAGCAGGTTAGCGGGAACTTCACCAGATACGCAGTATTTT. The entire variable domain, with the rest obtained from reference TRBV25-1 and TRBJ2-3, is as follows: EADIYQTPRYLVIGTGKKITLECSQTMGHDKMYWYQQDPGMELHLIHYSYGVNSTEKGDLSSESTVSRIRTEHFPLTLESARPSHTSQYLCASRLAGTSPDTQYFGPGTRLTVL.

This clonotype was counted once. This chain links TRBV5-1 with TRBJ2-2; weak D call: TRBD1 (5 bases). This CDR3 comprises 14 residues. Germline V gene lookup returns CDR1 SGHRS and CDR2 YFSETQ. The V and J ends lost 5 bases and 1 base respectively, with 9 bases between them. The CDR3 DNA follows: TGCGCCAGCAGAGGACACTTGAACACCGGGGAGCTGTTTTTT. This codes for CASRGHLNTGELFF.

The V call is TRBV20-1, the J call TRBJ1-6; 7 bases line up with TRBD1. V gave up 0 bases and J gave up 1 base; unmatched junction bases: 3. Germline V gives CDR1 DFQATT, CDR2 SNEGSKA (reference sequence). This CDR3 is 16 amino acids long. CDR3 nucleotide sequence: TGCAGTGCTAGAGAAGAGGGGGCTTCCTATAATTCACCCCTCCACTTT. Protein sequence: CSAREEGASYNSPLHF.

The V call is TRBV20-1, the J call TRBJ2-5, with a tentative D call TRBD1 (6 bases). CDR3 size: 16 residues. Germline CDR1 DFQATT, CDR2 SNEGSKA (reference sequence). The V end was cut by 0 bases, the J end by 5 bases, with 19 bases between. CDR3 sequence (DNA): TGCAGTGCTAGAGAGACCATGACAGGACACCGGGAGACCCAGTACTTC. Amino acid sequence: CSARETMTGHRETQYF.

This clonotype has more than one count but fewer than ten. This chain uses TRBV5-1 with TRBJ2-5; 11 bases agree with TRBD2. Per the germline V gene, CDR1 is SGHRS and CDR2 is YFSETQ. This CDR3 has 17 residues. V dropped 0 bases and J dropped 5; count of bases not matched to a gene: 9. CDR3 loop: CASSLAIGLAGRETQYF. CDR3 nucleotide sequence: TGCGCCAGCAGCTTGGCCATCGGACTAGCGGGTCGGGAGACCCAGTACTTC.

This clonotype was seen once. The chain uses TRBV7-9 and TRBJ1-1; the D gene is possibly TRBD1 (6 bases). Trimming removed 3 bases at V and 4 bases at J, with 15 bases between. Germline lookup yields CDR1 SEHNR and CDR2 FQNEAQ (reference sequence). The CDR3 length is 15 residues. The DNA for the CDR3 is TGTGCCAGCAGCTTCATGGGGGCGGCATCCACTGAAGCTTTCTTT. Protein product: CASSFMGAASTEAFF.

J is TRBJ2-1 and V is TRBV12-3 or TRBV12-4; perhaps TRBD2 as D (5 bases). The CDR3 extends over 13 amino acids. V lost 8 bases to trimming and J lost 7 bases, with 15 bases between them. The CDR3 sequence: CASRPPGWNEQFF. The CDR3, as DNA: TGTGCCAGCCGACCTCCGGGGTGGAATGAGCAGTTCTTC.